The clone carrying this T cell receptor (beta chain) was counted a few times. The target antigen is unknown. The data derive from a study of T-cell reconstitution after alpha-beta-depleted transplantation in children. Study results and limitations: Once a year had passed after transplant, T-cell counts and diversity came mostly from newly produced T cells. Several hundred rapidly expanded clones from non-depleted graft cells reportedly supplied alpha-beta T cells about two months post-transplant. Surviving thymic progenitors and recipient T cells were the source of high TCRbeta diversity at day 60 in some patients.

The V end was cut by 3 bases, the J end by 0 bases, with 5 bases between. Germline V CDR1 and CDR2: MGHRA, YSYEKL. This CDR3 contains 14 residues. The authors prepared the TCRbeta library with unique molecular identifiers. Using its own MiXCR run on the PCR reads, TCRdb lists one record per CDR3 protein. The sample holds 700,000 to 950,000 distinct CDR3 sequences, 15% to 20% seen once. This clonotype originated in a male patient younger than 18 who had a stem cell transplant for acute lymphoblastic leukemia, so the T cells may come from the graft donor. The chain couples TRBV4-1 to TRBJ1-4, with D uncertain. The sequencing used PBMCs, mostly from graft donor cells, collected 360 days after TCRalphabeta/CD19-depleted stem cell transplant. CDR3 bases: TGCGCCAGCAGCCAGGGGACAACTAATGAAAAACTGTTTTTT. Translation gives CASSQGTTNEKLFF.